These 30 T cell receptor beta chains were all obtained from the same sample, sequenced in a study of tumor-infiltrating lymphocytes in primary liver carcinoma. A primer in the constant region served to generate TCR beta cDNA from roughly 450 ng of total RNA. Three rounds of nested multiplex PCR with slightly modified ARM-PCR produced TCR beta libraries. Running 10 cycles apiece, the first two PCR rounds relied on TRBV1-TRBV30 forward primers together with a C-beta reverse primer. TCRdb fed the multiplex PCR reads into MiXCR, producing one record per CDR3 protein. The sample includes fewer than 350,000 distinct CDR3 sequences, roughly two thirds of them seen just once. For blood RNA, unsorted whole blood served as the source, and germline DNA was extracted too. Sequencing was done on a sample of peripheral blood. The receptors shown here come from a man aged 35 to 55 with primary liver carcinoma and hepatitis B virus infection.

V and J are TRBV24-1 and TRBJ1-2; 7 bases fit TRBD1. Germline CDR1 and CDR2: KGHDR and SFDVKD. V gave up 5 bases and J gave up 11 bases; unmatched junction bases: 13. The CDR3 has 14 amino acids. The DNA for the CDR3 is TGTGCCACCAGTGTCTCCGGGACAGTGGAACGGTACACCTTC. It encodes CATSVSGTVERYTF.

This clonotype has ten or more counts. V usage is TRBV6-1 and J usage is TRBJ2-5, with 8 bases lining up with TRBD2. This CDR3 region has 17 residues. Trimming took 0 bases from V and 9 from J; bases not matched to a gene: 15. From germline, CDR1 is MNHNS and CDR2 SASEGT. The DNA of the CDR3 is TGTGCCAGCAGTGAAGCGAGACTAGCGCCCCTGAGTATGTCCCAGTACTTC. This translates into CASSEARLAPLSMSQYF.

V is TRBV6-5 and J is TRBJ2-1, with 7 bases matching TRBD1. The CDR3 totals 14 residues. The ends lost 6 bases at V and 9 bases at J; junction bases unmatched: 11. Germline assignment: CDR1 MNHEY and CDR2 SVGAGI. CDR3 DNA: TGTGCCAGCAGAGGAAAGGGGGCAAGGATTGAGCAGTTCTTC. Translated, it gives CASRGKGARIEQFF.

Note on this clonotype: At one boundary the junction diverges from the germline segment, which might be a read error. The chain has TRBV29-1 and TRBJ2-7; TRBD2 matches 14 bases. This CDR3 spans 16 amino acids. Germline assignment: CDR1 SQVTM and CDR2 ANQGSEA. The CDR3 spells CSVEGTSGRGCYERYF. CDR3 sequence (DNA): TGTAGCGTTGAAGGGACTAGCGGGAGAGGGTGCTACGAGCGGTACTTC.

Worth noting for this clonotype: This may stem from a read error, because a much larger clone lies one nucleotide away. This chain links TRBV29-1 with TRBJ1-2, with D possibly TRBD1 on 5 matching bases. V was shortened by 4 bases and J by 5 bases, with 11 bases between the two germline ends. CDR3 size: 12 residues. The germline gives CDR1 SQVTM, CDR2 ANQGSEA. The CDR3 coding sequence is TGCAGCGTTGTATCGGGGGGATATGGCTACACCTTC. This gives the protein CSVVSGGYGYTF. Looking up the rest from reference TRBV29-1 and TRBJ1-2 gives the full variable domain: SAVISQKPSRDICQRGTSLTIQCQVDSQVTMMFWYRQQPGQSLTLIATANQGSEATYESGFVIDKFPISRPNLTFSTLTVSNMSPEDSSIYLCSVVSGGYGYTFGSGTRLTVV.

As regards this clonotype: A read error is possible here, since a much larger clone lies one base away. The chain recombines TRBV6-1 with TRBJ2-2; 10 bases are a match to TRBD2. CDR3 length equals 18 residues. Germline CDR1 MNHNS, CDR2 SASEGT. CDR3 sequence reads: CASTEALSGRANGGELFF. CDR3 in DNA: TGTGCCAGCACTGAAGCGCTGAGCGGGAGGGCCAACGGCGGGGAGCTGTTTTTT.

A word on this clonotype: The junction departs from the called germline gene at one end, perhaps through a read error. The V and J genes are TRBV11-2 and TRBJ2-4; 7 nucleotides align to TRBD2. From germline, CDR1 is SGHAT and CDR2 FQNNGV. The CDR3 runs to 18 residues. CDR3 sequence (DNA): TGTGCTAGCAGCACCAAGCACGCCTACGGGACCGGGAGGAACATTCAGTACTTC. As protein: CASSTKHAYGTGRNIQYF.

The CDR3 DNA is TGCACCAGCAGCGGGGACAGGGGGCTTTATGGCTACACCTTC. Its protein is CTSSGDRGLYGYTF. V and J are TRBV1 and TRBJ1-2; the table calls TRBD1, which could not be checked here. TRBV1 is a pseudogene locus. The CDR3 runs to 14 residues.

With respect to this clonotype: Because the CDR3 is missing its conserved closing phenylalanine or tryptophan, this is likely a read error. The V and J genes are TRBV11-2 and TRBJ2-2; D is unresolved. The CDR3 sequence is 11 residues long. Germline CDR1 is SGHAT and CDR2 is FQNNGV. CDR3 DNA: TGCGCCAGCAGCCAATCCGGGGAGCTGTTTTAT. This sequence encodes CASSQSGELFY.

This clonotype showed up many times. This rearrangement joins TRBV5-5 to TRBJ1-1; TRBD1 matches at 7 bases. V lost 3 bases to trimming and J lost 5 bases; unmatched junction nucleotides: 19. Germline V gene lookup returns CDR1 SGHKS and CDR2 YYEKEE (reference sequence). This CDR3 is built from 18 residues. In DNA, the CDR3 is TGTGCCAGCAGCTCAACCCAAGGGTCCGGTGACAGGGTGACTGAAGCTTTCTTT. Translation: CASSSTQGSGDRVTEAFF. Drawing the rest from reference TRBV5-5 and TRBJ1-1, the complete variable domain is DAGVTQSPTHLIKTRGQQVTLRCSPISGHKSVSWYQQVLGQGPQFIFQYYEKEERGRGNFPDRFSARQFPNYSSELNVNALLLGDSALYLCASSSTQGSGDRVTEAFFGQGTRLTVV.

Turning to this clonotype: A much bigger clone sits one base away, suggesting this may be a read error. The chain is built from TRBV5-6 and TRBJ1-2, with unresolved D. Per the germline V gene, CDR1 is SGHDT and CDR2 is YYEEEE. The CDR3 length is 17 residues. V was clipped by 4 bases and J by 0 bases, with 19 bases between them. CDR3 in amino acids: CASSPLDTPRTNYGYTF. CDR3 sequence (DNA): TGTGCCAGCAGCCCGCTCGACACACCGAGAACTAACTATGGCTACACCTTC.

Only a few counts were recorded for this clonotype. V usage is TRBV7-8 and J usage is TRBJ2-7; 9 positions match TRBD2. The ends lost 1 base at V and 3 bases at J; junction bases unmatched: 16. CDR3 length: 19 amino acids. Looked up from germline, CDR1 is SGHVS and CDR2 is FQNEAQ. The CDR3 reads CASSLEGAGGPSSGYEQYF. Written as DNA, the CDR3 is TGTGCCAGCAGCTTAGAAGGGGCGGGAGGGCCGTCTTCTGGCTACGAGCAGTACTTC.

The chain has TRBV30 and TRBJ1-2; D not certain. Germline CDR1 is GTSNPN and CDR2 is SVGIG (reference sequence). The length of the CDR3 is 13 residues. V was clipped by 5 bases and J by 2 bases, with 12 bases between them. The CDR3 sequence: CAWYPGKNYGYTF. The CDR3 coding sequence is TGTGCCTGGTACCCAGGAAAGAACTATGGCTACACCTTC.

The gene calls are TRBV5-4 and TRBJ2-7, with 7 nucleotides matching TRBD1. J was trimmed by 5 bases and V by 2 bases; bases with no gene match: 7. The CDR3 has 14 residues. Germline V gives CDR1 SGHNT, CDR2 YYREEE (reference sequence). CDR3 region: CASSLQGISNEQYF. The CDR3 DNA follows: TGTGCCAGCAGCTTACAGGGGATTAGCAACGAGCAGTACTTC.

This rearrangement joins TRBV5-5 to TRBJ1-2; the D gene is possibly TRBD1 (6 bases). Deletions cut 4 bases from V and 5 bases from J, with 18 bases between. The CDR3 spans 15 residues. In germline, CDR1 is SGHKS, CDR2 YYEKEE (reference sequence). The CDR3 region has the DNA TGTGCCAGCAGCCCGGACGGTAGGGGGGCGTATGGCTACACCTTC. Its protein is CASSPDGRGAYGYTF. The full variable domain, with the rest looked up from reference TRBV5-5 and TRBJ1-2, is DAGVTQSPTHLIKTRGQQVTLRCSPISGHKSVSWYQQVLGQGPQFIFQYYEKEERGRGNFPDRFSARQFPNYSSELNVNALLLGDSALYLCASSPDGRGAYGYTFGSGTRLTVV.

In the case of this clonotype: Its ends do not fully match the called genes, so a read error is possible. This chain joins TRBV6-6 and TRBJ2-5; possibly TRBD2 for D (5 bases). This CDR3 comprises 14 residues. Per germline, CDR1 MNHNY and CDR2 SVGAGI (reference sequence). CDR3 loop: CASRLGWEQETQYF. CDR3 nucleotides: TGTGCCAGCCGCCTCGGGTGGGAGCAAGAGACTCAGTACTTC.

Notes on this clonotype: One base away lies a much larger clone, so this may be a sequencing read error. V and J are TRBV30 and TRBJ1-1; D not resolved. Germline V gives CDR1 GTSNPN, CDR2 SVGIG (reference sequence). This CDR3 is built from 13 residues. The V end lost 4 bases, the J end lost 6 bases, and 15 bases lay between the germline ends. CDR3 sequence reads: CAWKGPWRPEAFF. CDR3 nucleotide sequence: TGTGCCTGGAAAGGACCCTGGCGACCTGAAGCTTTCTTT. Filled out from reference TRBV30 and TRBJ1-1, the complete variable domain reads SQTIHQWPATLVQPVGSPLSLECTVEGTSNPNLYWYRQAAGRGLQLLFYSVGIGQISSEVPQNLSASRPQDRQFILSSKKLLLSDSGFYLCAWKGPWRPEAFFGQGTRLTVV.

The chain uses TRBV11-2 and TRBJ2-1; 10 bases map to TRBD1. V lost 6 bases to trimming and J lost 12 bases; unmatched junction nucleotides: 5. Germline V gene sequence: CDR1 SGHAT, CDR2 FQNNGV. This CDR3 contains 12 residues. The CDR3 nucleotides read TGTGCCAGCAGTCAGACAGGGGGCAGGCAGTTCTTC. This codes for CASSQTGGRQFF.

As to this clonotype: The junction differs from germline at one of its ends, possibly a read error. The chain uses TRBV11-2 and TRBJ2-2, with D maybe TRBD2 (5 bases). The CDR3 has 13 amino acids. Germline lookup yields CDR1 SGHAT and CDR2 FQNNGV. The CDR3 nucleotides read TGTGCCAACAGCTTACCGAATTCCGGGGAGTTGTTTTTT. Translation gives CANSLPNSGELFF.

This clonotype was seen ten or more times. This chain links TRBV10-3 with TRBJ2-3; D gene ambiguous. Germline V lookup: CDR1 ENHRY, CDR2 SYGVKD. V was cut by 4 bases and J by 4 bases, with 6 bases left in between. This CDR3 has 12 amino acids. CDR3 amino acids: CAISAGSDTQYF. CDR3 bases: TGTGCCATCAGTGCGGGCTCAGATACGCAGTATTTT.

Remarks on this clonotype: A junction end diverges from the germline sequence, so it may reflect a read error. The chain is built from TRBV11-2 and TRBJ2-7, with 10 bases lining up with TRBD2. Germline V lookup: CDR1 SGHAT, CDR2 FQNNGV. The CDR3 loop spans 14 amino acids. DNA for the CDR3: TGTGCCAGTAGCTTATTAGCTAGCGGGGGCAAGCAGTACTTC. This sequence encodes CASSLLASGGKQYF.

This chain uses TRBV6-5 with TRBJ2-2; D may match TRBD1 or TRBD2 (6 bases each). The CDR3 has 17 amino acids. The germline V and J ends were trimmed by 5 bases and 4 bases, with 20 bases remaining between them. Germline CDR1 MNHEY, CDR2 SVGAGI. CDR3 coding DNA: TGTGCCAGCAGTCACTTCACGGGGGCGCTGGGCACCGGGGAGCTGTTTTTT. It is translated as CASSHFTGALGTGELFF.

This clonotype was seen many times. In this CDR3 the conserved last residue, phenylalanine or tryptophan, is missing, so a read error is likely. The CDR3, as DNA: TGTGCCAGCAGCTTCGGTACTAGCGGTAATGAGCAGTTCCTC. Protein sequence: CASSFGTSGNEQFL. J is TRBJ2-1 and V is TRBV11-3; 8 positions match TRBD2. The V gene's germline CDR1 is SGHNT and CDR2 YENEEA. CDR3 size: 14 residues. The ends lost 3 bases at V and 7 bases at J; junction bases unmatched: 5.

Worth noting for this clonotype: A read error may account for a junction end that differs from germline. As DNA, the CDR3 is TGTGCCGTTTCATCATGGGGCACCGGGGAGCTGTTATTT. This translates into CAVSSWGTGELLF. J is TRBJ2-2 and V is TRBV11-1; possibly TRBD1 or TRBD2 for D (5 bases each). Germline values: CDR1 SGHAT, CDR2 FQDESV (reference sequence). The CDR3 loop spans 13 amino acids.

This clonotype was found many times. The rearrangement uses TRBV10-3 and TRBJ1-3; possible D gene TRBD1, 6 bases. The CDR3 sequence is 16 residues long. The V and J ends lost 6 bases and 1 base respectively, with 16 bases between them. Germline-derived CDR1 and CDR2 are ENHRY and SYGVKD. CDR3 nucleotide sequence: TGTGCCATCAGGGGAAGGGGCACAGGGTCTGGAAACACCATATATTTT. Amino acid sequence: CAIRGRGTGSGNTIYF.

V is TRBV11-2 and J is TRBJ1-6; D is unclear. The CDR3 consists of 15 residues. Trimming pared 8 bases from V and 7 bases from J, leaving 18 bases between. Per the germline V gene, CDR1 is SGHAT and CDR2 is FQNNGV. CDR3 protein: CASPYGGECNSPLHF. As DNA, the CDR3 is TGTGCCAGCCCCTACGGCGGGGAATGCAATTCACCCCTCCACTTT. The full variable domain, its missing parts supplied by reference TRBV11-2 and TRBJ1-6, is EAGVAQSPRYKIIEKRQSVAFWCNPISGHATLYWYQQILGQGPKLLIQFQNNGVVDDSQLPKDRFSAERLKGVDSTLKIQPAKLEDSAVYLCASPYGGECNSPLHFGNGTRLTVT.

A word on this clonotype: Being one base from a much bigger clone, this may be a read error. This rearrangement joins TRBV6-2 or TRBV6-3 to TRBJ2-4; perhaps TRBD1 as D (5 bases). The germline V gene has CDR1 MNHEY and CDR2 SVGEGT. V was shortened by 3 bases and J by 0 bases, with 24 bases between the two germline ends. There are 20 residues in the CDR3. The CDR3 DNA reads TGTGCCAGCAGTTATATAGGACACCAACTCGGAAAATTAGCCAAAAACATTCAGTACTTC. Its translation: CASSYIGHQLGKLAKNIQYF.

The CDR3 DNA sequence: TGTGCCAGCTCACCACGACGCAACCAGTTTAGGCCTGGGGCCAACGTCCTGACTTTC. Its protein is CASSPRRNQFRPGANVLTF. V usage is TRBV18 and J usage is TRBJ2-6; D gene uncertain. This CDR3 region has 19 residues. V was cut by 1 base and J by 2 bases, with 18 bases left in between. CDR1 is KGHSH, CDR2 LQKENI, per germline.

The CDR3, as DNA: TGTGCCAGCGCTCAACAGCACTACGAGCAGTACTTC. This sequence encodes CASAQQHYEQYF. The chain carries TRBV6-6 and TRBJ2-7; D is unresolved. Germline V gene lookup returns CDR1 MNHNY and CDR2 SVGAGI (reference sequence). CDR3 length: 12 amino acids. Deletions cut 8 bases from V and 3 bases from J, with 11 bases between.

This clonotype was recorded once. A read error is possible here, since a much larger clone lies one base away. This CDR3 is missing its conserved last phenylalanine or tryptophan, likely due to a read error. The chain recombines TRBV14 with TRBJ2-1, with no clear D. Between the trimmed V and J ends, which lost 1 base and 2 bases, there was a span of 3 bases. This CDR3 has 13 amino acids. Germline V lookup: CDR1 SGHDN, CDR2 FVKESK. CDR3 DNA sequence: TGTGCCAGCAGCCAAGGTGCCTACAATGAGCAGTTCATC. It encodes CASSQGAYNEQFI.